These T cell receptor beta chains were read from a single sample in a study of blood T cell repertoires in COVID-19. Sequencing used immunoSEQ multiplex PCR; TCRdb keeps in-frame clones, though not all of them. The repertoire holds approximately 160,000 clones, under 95% seen once, with about a sixth in the top ten. Sequencing was done on a sample of peripheral blood. Source of these receptors: a man aged 55-75 years with active or convalescent COVID-19. The CDR3 runs from the conserved cysteine through the conserved F or W. The order of the fields is J gene, D gene, V gene, CDR3 DNA, CDR3 protein. D genes are given only for firm matches.

J: TRBJ1-5
D: TRBD1
V: TRBV30
DNA: TGTGCCTGGAGTGTATTGGGACAGGGGGATCAGCCCCAGCATTTT
CDR3: CAWSVLGQGDQPQHF

J: TRBJ2-7
D: NA
V: TRBV24-1
DNA: TGTGCCACCAGTGATTTGGAGGACAGAGGGGCGGAGGACGAGCAGTACTTC
CDR3: CATSDLEDRGAEDEQYF

J: TRBJ1-6
D: TRBD1
V: TRBV2
DNA: TGTGCCAGCAGGGCGGGACAGGGATTGTGGCCCCTCCACTTT
CDR3: CASRAGQGLWPLHF

J: TRBJ2-7
D: TRBD2
V: TRBV7-6
DNA: TGTGCCAGCAGTCCAGGAGCGGGAGGCCCCTACGAGCAGTACTTC
CDR3: CASSPGAGGPYEQYF

J: TRBJ1-1
D: NA
V: TRBV6-6
DNA: TGTGCCAGCAAGAGGGCGGGGATGAACACTGAAGCTTTCTTT
CDR3: CASKRAGMNTEAFF

J: TRBJ2-3
D: TRBD1
V: TRBV5-4
DNA: TGTGCCAGCAGACCTACAGGGGCGCAGACAGATACGCAGTATTTT
CDR3: CASRPTGAQTDTQYF

J: TRBJ2-4
D: NA
V: TRBV3-1/TRBV3-2
DNA: TGTGCCAGCAGCCCTGTGAGCGATTCCAAAAACATTCAGTACTTC
CDR3: CASSPVSDSKNIQYF

J: TRBJ1-5
D: NA
V: TRBV28
DNA: TGTGCCAGCACCCTAACACGGGGGGCCCTCCTATCGGGTAGCAATCAGCCCCAGCATTTT
CDR3: CASTLTRGALLSGSNQPQHF

J: TRBJ2-7
D: NA
V: TRBV5-1
DNA: TGCGCCAGCAGCTCCCGGCAAGACAGCACCTACGAGCAGTACTTC
CDR3: CASSSRQDSTYEQYF

J: TRBJ1-1
D: NA
V: TRBV10-3
DNA: TGTGCCATCGCCCGCGGGGGGGCGGACACTGAAGCTTTCTTT
CDR3: CAIARGGADTEAFF

J: TRBJ1-6
D: NA
V: TRBV30
DNA: TGTGCCTGGAGTGGAGGATCACCCCTCCACTTT
CDR3: CAWSGGSPLHF

J: TRBJ1-3
D: NA
V: TRBV27
DNA: TGTGCCAGCAAAACACAGGGCTCTGGAAACACCATATATTTT
CDR3: CASKTQGSGNTIYF

J: TRBJ1-1
D: NA
V: TRBV9
DNA: TGTGCCAGCAGCGTAGTAACGCGGCAAGCGAACACTGAAGCTTTCTTT
CDR3: CASSVVTRQANTEAFF

J: TRBJ1-5
D: NA
V: TRBV3-1/TRBV3-2
DNA: TGTGCCAGCAGCCAAGAACAGGGAAATCAGCCCCAGCATTTT
CDR3: CASSQEQGNQPQHF

J: TRBJ1-2
D: NA
V: TRBV6-6
DNA: TGTGCCAGCAGTTACTCGGCAGACTATGGCTACACCTTC
CDR3: CASSYSADYGYTF

J: TRBJ2-1
D: NA
V: TRBV10-1
DNA: TGCGCCAGCAGTGACCCAACGGAGGCCAATGAGCAGTTCTTC
CDR3: CASSDPTEANEQFF

J: TRBJ2-7
D: TRBD1
V: TRBV5-1
DNA: TGCGCCAGCAGTCGGACAGGTCTTACCTACGAGCAGTACTTC
CDR3: CASSRTGLTYEQYF

J: TRBJ2-7
D: TRBD1
V: TRBV7-8
DNA: TGTGCCAGCAGCAGAGGACAGGGTCTTTACGAGCAGTACTTC
CDR3: CASSRGQGLYEQYF

J: TRBJ1-1
D: NA
V: TRBV19
DNA: TGTGCCAGTAGAAAGGGGCACAGGATGAACACTGAAGCTTTCTTT
CDR3: CASRKGHRMNTEAFF

J: TRBJ1-4
D: NA
V: TRBV4-2
DNA: TGTGCCAGCAGCCAAGGATACGGTGATAATGAAAAACTGTTTTTT
CDR3: CASSQGYGDNEKLFF

J: TRBJ2-7
D: NA
V: TRBV10-2
DNA: TGCGCCAGCAGTGACGGTGAGGGGGTCTCCTACGAGCAGTACTTC
CDR3: CASSDGEGVSYEQYF

J: TRBJ2-7
D: NA
V: TRBV6-5
DNA: TGTGCCAGCACCATTTCGACAGGTTACGAGCAGTACTTC
CDR3: CASTISTGYEQYF

J: TRBJ2-7
D: NA
V: TRBV5-1
DNA: TGCGCCAGCAGCTTGGTCCCAGGCTCCTACGAGCAGTACTTC
CDR3: CASSLVPGSYEQYF

J: TRBJ2-7
D: NA
V: TRBV23-1
DNA: TGCGCCAGCAGTCCCTCGGAGGGAGACTCTAACTACGAGCAGTACTTC
CDR3: CASSPSEGDSNYEQYF

J: TRBJ1-2
D: NA
V: TRBV18
DNA: TGTGCCAGCTCACAAAGCACAGGGAACCTAAACTATGGCTACACCTTC
CDR3: CASSQSTGNLNYGYTF

J: TRBJ2-7
D: NA
V: TRBV6-2/TRBV6-3
DNA: TGTGCCAGCAGTTACAGGCCCGGACTAACCTACGAGCAGTACTTC
CDR3: CASSYRPGLTYEQYF

J: TRBJ2-3
D: NA
V: TRBV18
DNA: TGTGCCAGCTCACCACCGACTTCGGATACGCAGTATTTT
CDR3: CASSPPTSDTQYF

J: TRBJ2-1
D: TRBD2
V: TRBV6-4
DNA: TGTGCCAGCAGCCCCCGGGCGGGGGGCTCCTACAATGAGCAGTTCTTC
CDR3: CASSPRAGGSYNEQFF

J: TRBJ1-3
D: NA
V: TRBV6-5
DNA: TGTGCCAGCAGCCCGGGGTTCTCTGGAAACACCATATATTTT
CDR3: CASSPGFSGNTIYF

J: TRBJ1-1
D: NA
V: TRBV5-1
DNA: TGCGCCAGCAGCTTGTATGGCAGTCAGGGGACTGAAGCTTTCTTT
CDR3: CASSLYGSQGTEAFF

J: TRBJ2-7
D: TRBD1
V: TRBV5-8
DNA: TGTGCCAGCAGCACCGGGACAGGGTACGAGCAGTACTTC
CDR3: CASSTGTGYEQYF

J: TRBJ2-1
D: NA
V: TRBV5-1
DNA: TGCGCCAGCAGCTTGGACAGGTATGCCTACAATGAGCAGTTCTTC
CDR3: CASSLDRYAYNEQFF

J: TRBJ2-1
D: NA
V: TRBV3-1/TRBV3-2
DNA: TGTGCCAGCAGCCGCGGGACAGTCAATGAGCAGTTCTTC
CDR3: CASSRGTVNEQFF

J: TRBJ2-2
D: NA
V: TRBV18
DNA: TGTGCCAGCTCACCCCGGTTGGGAGCGGACACCGGGGAGCTGTTTTTT
CDR3: CASSPRLGADTGELFF

J: TRBJ2-3
D: TRBD2
V: TRBV27
DNA: TGTGCCAGCACCCTACTAGCGGGAGGCACAGATACGCAGTATTTT
CDR3: CASTLLAGGTDTQYF

J: TRBJ1-2
D: NA
V: TRBV6-6
DNA: TGTGCCAGCAGTTACCCTCCTCAGAACAGAGAAGGCTACACCTTC
CDR3: CASSYPPQNREGYTF

J: TRBJ2-7
D: NA
V: TRBV4-1
DNA: TGCGCCAGCAGCCCGACAGTTGTTAACTACGAGCAGTACTTC
CDR3: CASSPTVVNYEQYF

J: TRBJ2-5
D: NA
V: TRBV30
DNA: TGTGCCTGGAGGGGCTCCACGACCCAGTACTTC
CDR3: CAWRGSTTQYF

J: TRBJ2-3
D: NA
V: TRBV3-1/TRBV3-2
DNA: TGTGCCAGCAGCCAAGACGCAGGCACAGATACGCAGTATTTT
CDR3: CASSQDAGTDTQYF

J: TRBJ1-4
D: TRBD1
V: TRBV30
DNA: TGTGCCTGGAGTGTTGGACAGGGGGTTCAAAAACTGTTTTTT
CDR3: CAWSVGQGVQKLFF

J: TRBJ2-7
D: TRBD1
V: TRBV18
DNA: TGTGCCAGCTCACCAGGGACAGCCACCTACGAGCAGTACTTC
CDR3: CASSPGTATYEQYF

J: TRBJ1-6
D: TRBD1
V: TRBV19
DNA: TGTGCCAGTAGTATAGGGACAGGCTATTCACCCCTCCACTTT
CDR3: CASSIGTGYSPLHF

J: TRBJ1-1
D: TRBD1
V: TRBV19
DNA: TGTGCCAGTAGTAACCCGGGACAGGGGGCGCTGGGAGCTTTCTTT
CDR3: CASSNPGQGALGAFF